A single sample gave rise to the 5 T cell receptor beta chains below, sequenced in a study of T-cell reconstitution after alpha-beta-depleted transplantation in children. During its preparation, the TCRbeta library received unique molecular identifiers. Each CDR3 protein is one row after TCRdb ran MiXCR on the PCR reads. The table has 200,000 to 250,000 distinct CDR3 sequences, more than 10% seen once; the top ten hold over 2%. The specimen comprised PBMCs from the stem cell graft donor, sampled from the stem cell graft. The origin of the receptors is a human donor who donated a stem cell graft to a child with acute lymphoblastic leukemia.

This clonotype was counted ten times or more. The V call is TRBV10-1, the J call TRBJ2-2, with D perhaps TRBD2 (5 bases). There are 20 residues in the CDR3. V dropped 4 bases and J dropped 5 bases, with 29 bases sitting between them. Germline CDR1 and CDR2: WNHNN and SYGVQD (reference sequence). As DNA, the CDR3 is TGCGCCAGCAGTGGGGCGCGGGCTACGCCAAACTCGCCCAAGACCGGGGAGCTGTTTTTT. It specifies CASSGARATPNSPKTGELFF.

This clonotype was observed many times. The V gene is TRBV7-2, the J gene TRBJ1-4, with 7 bases fitting TRBD1. Unmatched junction bases numbered 5, after V lost 2 bases and J lost 5 bases. The CDR3 contains 15 residues. CDR1 is SGHTA, CDR2 FQGNSA, per germline. Here the CDR3 DNA reads TGTGCCAGCAGCTTACAGACAGGGCAGAATGAAAAACTGTTTTTT. Translation: CASSLQTGQNEKLFF. Using reference TRBV7-2 and TRBJ1-4 for the parts outside the CDR3, the full variable domain is GAGVSQSPSNKVTEKGKDVELRCDPISGHTALYWYRQSLGQGLEFLIYFQGNSAPDKSGLPSDRFSAERTGGSVSTLTIQRTQQEDSAVYLCASSLQTGQNEKLFFGSGTQLSVL.

Many counts were recorded for this clonotype. V gene TRBV19 combines with J gene TRBJ1-5; 7 bases align to TRBD1. CDR1 is LNHDA and CDR2 is SQIVND in the germline V gene (reference sequence). Trimming cost V 3 bases and J 2 bases; bases outside gene matches: 4. The CDR3 is 15 residues long. CDR3: CASSIDRVGNQPQHF. DNA of the CDR3: TGTGCCAGTAGTATCGACAGGGTGGGCAATCAGCCCCAGCATTTT.

This clonotype has a count of ten or more. The V and J genes are TRBV28 and TRBJ2-7; D remains unclear. The V gene lost 6 bases and the J gene lost 1 base, with 7 bases spanning the gap. Looked up from germline, CDR1 is MDHEN and CDR2 is SYDVKM. The CDR3 contains 12 residues. This CDR3 reads CASSRKSYEQYF. The DNA for the CDR3 is TGTGCCAGCAGCCGAAAGTCCTACGAGCAGTACTTC.

V gene TRBV7-3 combines with J gene TRBJ2-1; D gene uncertain. This CDR3 comprises 15 residues. Germline CDR1 is SGHTA and CDR2 is FQGTGA. V lost 1 base and J lost 2, with 9 bases in between. CDR3 sequence reads: CASSLRRMAYNEQFF. The CDR3 DNA sequence: TGTGCCAGCAGCTTAAGACGAATGGCCTACAATGAGCAGTTCTTC. Complete variable domain (other parts from reference TRBV7-3 and TRBJ2-1): GAGVSQTPSNKVTEKGKYVELRCDPISGHTALYWYRQSLGQGPEFLIYFQGTGAADDSGLPNDRFFAVRPEGSVSTLKIQRTERGDSAVYLCASSLRRMAYNEQFFGPGTRLTVL.